A single sample gave rise to the 22 T cell receptor beta chains below, sequenced in a study of early T cells in non-severe SARS-CoV-2 infection. TCRdb ran MiXCR on the 5' RACE reads and lists one entry per CDR3 protein. Of some 40,000 distinct CDR3 sequences in the sample, 5% to 6% were seen once. The sequencing here drew on whole blood, taken at baseline. Receptors originate from an adult who was a healthcare worker with PCR-confirmed SARS-CoV-2 infection or an uninfected control (not recorded which).

This clonotype was seen a handful of times. The J gene is TRBJ2-7, the V gene TRBV18; weak D call: TRBD2 (6 bases). Germline V lookup: CDR1 KGHSH, CDR2 LQKENI. This CDR3 contains 14 residues. V was clipped by 2 bases and J by 3 bases, with 11 bases between them. The CDR3: CASSPKAEGYEQYF. The CDR3 nucleotides read TGTGCCAGCTCACCAAAAGCGGAGGGCTACGAGCAGTACTTC.

This clonotype was detected ten times or more. The CDR3, as DNA: TGTGCCAGCTCACCACGACAGGGTAATCAGCCCCAGCATTTT. This translates into CASSPRQGNQPQHF. The chain couples TRBV18 to TRBJ1-5; 7 nucleotides line up with TRBD1. CDR1 is KGHSH, CDR2 LQKENI, per germline. Trimming took 1 base from V and 4 from J; bases not matched to a gene: 1. There are 14 residues in the CDR3.

There are many counts of this clonotype. This chain joins TRBV27 and TRBJ2-1; no definite D call. CDR3 size: 18 residues. The V end lost 4 bases, the J end lost 2 bases, and 21 bases lay between the germline ends. Germline assignment: CDR1 MNHEY and CDR2 SMNVEV (reference sequence). The CDR3: CASSSAQRGAFTYNEQFF. The CDR3 nucleotides are TGTGCCAGCAGTTCTGCCCAGAGAGGCGCGTTCACCTACAATGAGCAGTTCTTC.

This clonotype was seen at least ten times. This rearrangement joins TRBV6-2 or TRBV6-3 to TRBJ2-1; D may be TRBD2 (5 bases). V shed 0 bases and J shed 7 bases, with 10 bases lying between them. This CDR3 has 14 amino acids. Germline CDR1 is MNHEY and CDR2 is SVGEGT. The CDR3 spells CASSYSLGLNEQFF. The CDR3 DNA is TGTGCCAGCAGTTACTCGTTAGGACTGAATGAGCAGTTCTTC.

This clonotype was detected ten times or more. The chain has TRBV20-1 and TRBJ1-2, with 9 bases aligning to TRBD1. CDR1 is DFQATT, CDR2 SNEGSKA, per germline (reference sequence). This CDR3 has 13 residues. The junction had 3 bases not matched to a gene; V was cut back by 5 bases and J by 2 bases. The CDR3 bases are TGCAGTGCTGAACAGGGGGCGAACTATGGCTACACCTTC. Its translation is CSAEQGANYGYTF.

There are many counts of this clonotype. This sequence joins TRBV20-1 and TRBJ2-7; either TRBD1 or TRBD2 may fit D (5 bases each). This CDR3 spans 12 amino acids. Germline values: CDR1 DFQATT, CDR2 SNEGSKA (reference sequence). In nucleotides, the CDR3 is TGCAGCCCCTCCCGGGACCTCGTCGAGCAGTACGTC. Translated: CSPSRDLVEQYV.

This clonotype was seen ten or more times. The V call is TRBV12-3 or TRBV12-4, the J call TRBJ1-5; no clear D gene. With 6 bases removed from V and 0 bases from J, the gap between germline ends came to 15 bases. This CDR3 contains 16 residues. The DNA for the CDR3 is TGTGCCAGCAGGCGTTCCGGGTCAAATAGCAATCAGCCCCAGCATTTT. Its protein product is CASRRSGSNSNQPQHF.

This clonotype was observed many times. The chain couples TRBV20-1 to TRBJ2-3; 8 bases align to TRBD2. Germline CDR1 reads DFQATT; CDR2 reads SNEGSKA (reference sequence). After removal of 3 bases from V and 6 bases from J, the junction contained 8 bases not matched to a gene. This CDR3 spans 14 amino acids. The CDR3 loop reads CSASSGRAGDTQYF. The DNA for the CDR3 is TGCAGTGCTAGTTCCGGGAGGGCGGGGGATACGCAGTATTTT.

The chain links TRBV9 to TRBJ2-7; TRBD2 might be the D (6 bases). The CDR3 extends over 16 amino acids. Trimming shortened V by 3 bases and J by 9 bases, and 25 bases separated the two germline ends. CDR1 and CDR2 from the germline V gene are SGDLS and YYNGEE. The CDR3 protein is CASSDPLGGLGMRQYV. The CDR3 DNA is TGTGCCAGCAGCGACCCCCTTGGGGGACTTGGAATGCGGCAGTACGTC.

This clonotype was seen ten or more times. V gene TRBV11-2 combines with J gene TRBJ2-3; 10 bases match TRBD2. Trimming cost V 4 bases and J 3 bases; bases outside gene matches: 4. The germline CDR1 and CDR2 sequences are SGHAT and FQNNGV. The CDR3 runs to 15 residues. The CDR3 coding sequence is TGTGCCAGCAGCTCACAGACTAGCGGGACAGATACGCAGTATTTT. This translates into CASSSQTSGTDTQYF. Supplemented by reference TRBV11-2 and TRBJ2-3, the full variable domain reads EAGVAQSPRYKIIEKRQSVAFWCNPISGHATLYWYQQILGQGPKLLIQFQNNGVVDDSQLPKDRFSAERLKGVDSTLKIQPAKLEDSAVYLCASSSQTSGTDTQYFGPGTRLTVL.

This clonotype has ten or more counts. This chain connects TRBV7-3 to TRBJ2-1; TRBD2 aligns across 7 bases. V dropped 2 bases and J dropped 3; count of bases not matched to a gene: 4. Germline loops: CDR1 SGHTA, CDR2 FQGTGA. This CDR3 spans 15 amino acids. The CDR3 DNA is TGTGCCAGCAGCTTAGGCGGGAGTGTCTACAATGAGCAGTTCTTC. This translates into CASSLGGSVYNEQFF.

At least ten counts were recorded for this clonotype. The chain couples TRBV4-1 to TRBJ2-3; D gene uncertain. This CDR3 has 13 amino acids. Per the germline V gene, CDR1 is MGHRA and CDR2 is YSYEKL. The germline V and J ends were trimmed by 4 bases and 6 bases, with 11 bases remaining between them. The CDR3 sequence is CASSPERSDTQYF. CDR3 DNA sequence: TGCGCCAGCAGCCCAGAACGGTCCGATACGCAGTATTTT.

This clonotype was counted only a few times. The rearrangement joins TRBV9 to TRBJ2-2, with a tentative D call TRBD2 (7 bases). V lost 0 bases to trimming and J lost 3 bases, with 21 bases between them. Germline values: CDR1 SGDLS, CDR2 YYNGEE. There are 19 residues in the CDR3. The chain's CDR3 is CASSVAGGVWKEHTGELFF. The CDR3 DNA reads as TGTGCCAGCAGCGTAGCGGGGGGCGTCTGGAAAGAGCACACCGGGGAGCTGTTTTTT.

This clonotype was seen more than once but under ten times. V and J are TRBV5-1 and TRBJ2-3; 12 bases line up with TRBD1. The CDR3 loop spans 13 amino acids. V lost 8 bases, J lost 6 bases, and 4 bases stayed unmatched. Per germline, CDR1 SGHRS and CDR2 YFSETQ. CDR3 amino acids: CASGTGGPDTQYF. In nucleotides, the CDR3 is TGCGCCAGTGGGACAGGGGGCCCCGATACGCAGTATTTT.

This clonotype was seen ten or more times. The chain couples TRBV18 to TRBJ1-1; 8 bases are a match to TRBD1. Per germline, CDR1 KGHSH and CDR2 LQKENI. This CDR3 is 15 amino acids long. The junction had 6 bases not matched to a gene; V was cut back by 3 bases and J by 3 bases. This CDR3 is CASSPRQGRYTEAFF. DNA of the CDR3: TGTGCCAGCTCACCGAGACAGGGGCGCTACACTGAAGCTTTCTTT.

This clonotype was recorded a few times. This chain connects TRBV6-2 or TRBV6-3 to TRBJ2-7, with 8 bases identical to TRBD2. V lost 0 bases, J lost 0 bases, and 7 bases stayed unmatched. The germline V gene has CDR1 MNHEY and CDR2 SVGEGT. There are 17 residues in the CDR3. CDR3 loop: CASSYSVREGSSYEQYV. DNA for the CDR3: TGTGCCAGCAGTTACTCGGTCCGGGAGGGGAGCTCCTACGAGCAGTACGTC.

The gene calls are TRBV24-1 and TRBJ2-2; D gene uncertain. This CDR3 is 14 amino acids long. Germline V gene lookup returns CDR1 KGHDR and CDR2 SFDVKD. Trimming cost V 4 bases and J 5 bases, with 10 bases left between them. The CDR3 DNA follows: TGTGCCACCAGTGACCGCAGTGGGACCGGGGAGCTGTTTTTT. It is translated as CATSDRSGTGELFF.

This clonotype was observed at least ten times. The chain couples TRBV6-5 to TRBJ2-3; D is possibly TRBD2 (5 bases). CDR3 length: 16 residues. The germline V gene has CDR1 MNHEY and CDR2 SVGAGI. V lost 2 bases and J lost 0, with 12 bases in between. Written as DNA, the CDR3 is TGTGCCAGCAGTTACACTGCCGGACTTAGCACAGATACGCAGTATTTT. It specifies CASSYTAGLSTDTQYF.

This clonotype was observed at least ten times. V gene TRBV9 combines with J gene TRBJ2-3, with TRBD2 matching 9 bases. Trimming at V came to 3 bases and at J to 6 bases, leaving 11 bases not matched to a gene. Germline V CDR1 and CDR2: SGDLS, YYNGEE. The CDR3 is 16 amino acids. CDR3 amino acids: CASSELSGSLLDTQYF. CDR3 nucleotide sequence: TGTGCCAGCAGCGAACTTAGCGGGAGTTTATTGGATACGCAGTATTTT.

In this sample, this clonotype turned up many times. In DNA, the CDR3 is TGTGCCAGCAGGACCGCGGCAGGCACCGGGGAGCTGTTTTTT. Its protein product is CASRTAAGTGELFF. The chain carries TRBV27 and TRBJ2-2, with D hard to call. The length of the CDR3 is 14 residues. V was trimmed by 6 bases and J by 4 bases, leaving 12 bases between them. Germline lookup yields CDR1 MNHEY and CDR2 SMNVEV (reference sequence).

This clonotype was seen repeatedly, ten times or more. This chain joins TRBV10-3 and TRBJ2-5; D is undetermined. The V end was cut by 0 bases, the J end by 4 bases, with 6 bases between. Germline CDR1 ENHRY, CDR2 SYGVKD. The CDR3 has 13 amino acids. This chain's CDR3 is CAISESWLETQYF. The DNA for the CDR3 is TGTGCCATCAGTGAGTCTTGGTTAGAGACCCAGTACTTC.

This clonotype has a count of ten or more. The rearrangement uses TRBV29-1 and TRBJ2-5; D remains unclear. In germline, CDR1 is SQVTM, CDR2 ANQGSEA. V was trimmed by 7 bases and J by 4 bases, leaving 7 bases between them. The CDR3 consists of 10 residues. The CDR3 here is CSGGGETQYF. The DNA of the CDR3 is TGCAGCGGCGGTGGAGAGACCCAGTACTTC.